This T cell receptor (beta chain) derives from a study of chemoradiotherapy in HPV16-positive cancers. As for the study in general: Candidate HPV-specific T-cell clones and common TCR motifs came from functional assays in a couple of HPV16-positive patients.

Samples were taken several times over chemoradiotherapy. Regarding the study as a whole: Candidate HPV-specific clones and E7-related TCR motifs grew in tumor during treatment.

The method was immunoSEQ multiplex PCR; TCRdb's version includes in-frame clones alone and lacks a portion of them. There are about 67,000 clones in the sample; around nine tenths occur only once, and over 4% lies in the top ten. Regarding this clone: What it binds is not known.

Per germline, CDR1 LNHDA and CDR2 SQIVND (reference sequence). Between the trimmed V and J ends, which lost 6 bases and 5 bases, there was a span of 19 bases. This CDR3 comprises 16 residues. The sample here was blood, taken from a patient who underwent chemoradiotherapy. The chain employs TRBV19 and TRBJ2-2; D uncertain. This sequence originates from a human donor with HPV-associated anogenital cancer. The CDR3 reads CASRNPGLRQTGELFF. DNA for the CDR3: TGTGCCAGTAGAAACCCCGGTCTCAGGCAAACCGGGGAGCTGTTTTTT. The variable domain in full, with the rest retrieved from reference TRBV19 and TRBJ2-2, is DGGITQSPKYLFRKEGQNVTLSCEQNLNHDAMYWYRQDPGQGLRLIYYSQIVNDFQKGDIAEGYSVSREKKESFPLTVTSAQKNPTAFYLCASRNPGLRQTGELFFGEGSRLTVL.